These 29 T cell receptor beta chains came from one sample sequenced in a study of identical twins. Using its own MiXCR run on the 5' RACE reads, TCRdb lists one record per CDR3 protein. The data contain hundreds of thousands of distinct CDR3 sequences, about 7% of them seen just once; the ten biggest clones take up roughly 3.4%. The same sample was also studied in work on yellow fever vaccine responses in identical twins.

Sequenced input: memory (CD45RO+) T cells sorted from blood. These TCRs come from a woman aged 18 to 35 in good health.

The chain carries TRBV3-1 and TRBJ1-1; D is perhaps TRBD1 (6 bases). The CDR3 contains 17 residues. V was trimmed by 0 bases and J by 2 bases, leaving 16 bases between them. Germline-derived CDR1 and CDR2 are LGHDT and YNNKEL (reference sequence). In DNA form, the CDR3 reads TGTGCCAGCAGCCAAGATCTCGGGGGGGCGCTTAACACTGAAGCTTTCTTT. Translated: CASSQDLGGALNTEAFF.

With regard to this clonotype: Given a much more abundant clone one base away, this may be a read error. The chain joins TRBV3-1 to TRBJ2-1; 9 bases are a match to TRBD2. CDR1 is LGHDT, CDR2 YNNKEL, per germline (reference sequence). The CDR3 is 18 amino acids. The CDR3: CACSQDTLTRGGLDEQFF. For the CDR3, the DNA is TGTGCCTGCAGCCAAGATACCCTTACGCGGGGGGGCCTGGATGAGCAGTTCTTC.

This clonotype was observed at least ten times. CDR3 protein: CSAPRDYSYNEQFF. CDR3 in DNA: TGCAGTGCTCCCCGGGACTACTCCTACAATGAGCAGTTCTTC. The chain carries TRBV20-1 and TRBJ2-1; TRBD2 matches at 7 bases. V lost 5 bases and J lost 0; bases outside the gene matches: 4. The CDR3 spans 14 residues. Germline CDR1 DFQATT, CDR2 SNEGSKA (reference sequence).

This clonotype was seen many times. The chain has TRBV3-1 and TRBJ2-1, with 13 bases lining up with TRBD2. Germline CDR1 is LGHDT and CDR2 is YNNKEL (reference sequence). There are 16 residues in the CDR3. V shed 4 bases and J 7 bases; nucleotides not matched to a gene: 7. The CDR3 nucleotides read TGTGCCAGCAGCCCAACTAGCGGGAGGGCCATAAATGAGCAGTTCTTC. As protein: CASSPTSGRAINEQFF.

At least ten counts were recorded for this clonotype. The rearrangement joins TRBV12-3 or TRBV12-4 to TRBJ2-1; 8 bases agree with TRBD2. CDR3 length: 15 amino acids. Unmatched junction bases numbered 10, after V lost 6 bases and J lost 6 bases. CDR3 nucleotides: TGTGCCAGCAGCCTAAGCGGGGGTGGTGGCAATGAGCAGTTCTTC. This gives the protein CASSLSGGGGNEQFF.

V gene TRBV14 combines with J gene TRBJ2-1; D ambiguous. The V end was cut by 4 bases, the J end by 10 bases, with 14 bases between. This CDR3 region has 13 residues. Per germline, CDR1 SGHDN and CDR2 FVKESK. CDR3 loop: CASSRAGLGEQFF. CDR3 DNA sequence: TGTGCCAGCAGCCGGGCAGGTCTTGGCGAGCAGTTCTTC. Full variable domain (rest looked up from reference TRBV14 and TRBJ2-1): EAGVTQFPSHSVIEKGQTVTLRCDPISGHDNLYWYRRVMGKEIKFLLHFVKESKQDESGMPNNRFLAERTGGTYSTLKVQPAELEDSGVYFCASSRAGLGEQFFGPGTRLTVL.

The V call is TRBV11-2, the J call TRBJ2-6; D remains unclear. Trimming took 3 bases from V and 1 from J, leaving 16 bases between them. This CDR3 is 18 amino acids long. Per the germline V gene, CDR1 is SGHAT and CDR2 is FQNNGV. The CDR3: CASSFTVIVLSGANVLTF. The CDR3, as DNA: TGTGCCAGCAGCTTCACCGTAATCGTCCTTTCTGGGGCCAACGTCCTGACTTTC.

This clonotype has a handful of counts. The chain uses TRBV6-4 and TRBJ2-3; D possibly corresponds to TRBD1 (6 bases). CDR1 MRHNA and CDR2 SNTAGT come from the germline V gene. The length of the CDR3 is 15 residues. V lost 6 bases and J lost 2, with 15 bases in between. DNA of the CDR3: TGTGCCAGCAGCCAGGGGCTTTCCAACACAGATACGCAGTATTTT. It specifies CASSQGLSNTDTQYF.

The CDR3 is CASSPFGGGNTEAFF. The CDR3 coding sequence is TGTGCCAGCAGTCCCTTTGGTGGGGGGAACACTGAAGCTTTCTTT. The chain recombines TRBV12-3 or TRBV12-4 with TRBJ1-1, with TRBD1 as a possible D gene (5 bases). Trimming cost V 5 bases and J 1 base, with 14 bases left between them. The CDR3 spans 15 residues.

Only a few counts were recorded for this clonotype. J is TRBJ1-4 and V is TRBV20-1; the match to TRBD1 covers 9 bases. The germline gives CDR1 DFQATT, CDR2 SNEGSKA (reference sequence). With V trimmed by 1 base and J by 8 bases, 8 bases remained unmatched. The CDR3 is made up of 15 amino acids. The CDR3 sequence is CSARAVDRGAEKLFF. The CDR3 nucleotides read TGCAGTGCTAGAGCAGTAGACAGGGGGGCAGAAAAACTGTTTTTT.

In this sample, this clonotype turned up many times. The chain carries TRBV7-3 and TRBJ2-3; D is perhaps TRBD2 (5 bases). This CDR3 contains 13 residues. V lost 5 bases and J 6 bases, leaving 12 bases between the germline ends. Germline V gene lookup returns CDR1 SGHTA and CDR2 FQGTGA. CDR3 sequence (DNA): TGTGCCAGCAGCCATACGAGGGTGGATACGCAGTATTTT. It codes for CASSHTRVDTQYF.

This chain joins TRBV7-3 and TRBJ2-2; 9 bases align to TRBD2. Germline V gene lookup returns CDR1 SGHTA and CDR2 FQGTGA. The V segment lost 10 bases and the J segment 8 bases; nucleotides outside the gene matches: 8. This CDR3 has 13 amino acids. The CDR3 reads CAKHSGSGGELFF. CDR3 bases: TGTGCCAAACATAGCGGGAGTGGTGGGGAGCTGTTTTTT.

There are many counts of this clonotype. The chain employs TRBV3-1 and TRBJ2-2, with D possibly being TRBD1 (6 bases). From germline, CDR1 is LGHDT and CDR2 YNNKEL (reference sequence). The CDR3 extends over 14 amino acids. With 5 bases removed from V and 0 bases from J, the gap between germline ends came to 7 bases. In DNA, the CDR3 is TGTGCCAGCAGCGGGACAACGAACACCGGGGAGCTGTTTTTT. Translating it yields CASSGTTNTGELFF.

This clonotype was observed at least ten times. The chain combines TRBV29-1 with TRBJ1-2; D unclear. The ends were cut back, 3 bases at V and 1 base at J, with 3 bases in the middle. The CDR3 sequence is 11 residues long. Per the germline V gene, CDR1 is SQVTM and CDR2 is ANQGSEA. Here the CDR3 DNA reads TGCAGCGTTGACAGTAACTATGGCTACACCTTC. The encoded protein is CSVDSNYGYTF. Drawing the rest from reference TRBV29-1 and TRBJ1-2, the complete variable domain is SAVISQKPSRDICQRGTSLTIQCQVDSQVTMMFWYRQQPGQSLTLIATANQGSEATYESGFVIDKFPISRPNLTFSTLTVSNMSPEDSSIYLCSVDSNYGYTFGSGTRLTVV.

This clonotype has a count of ten or more. The V call is TRBV18, the J call TRBJ2-3; D gene unclear. Germline values: CDR1 KGHSH, CDR2 LQKENI. Trimming took 4 bases from V and 1 from J, leaving 9 bases between them. This CDR3 has 14 residues. As DNA, the CDR3 is TGTGCCAGCTCACTAGGACGGGGCACAGATACGCAGTATTTT. Amino acids: CASSLGRGTDTQYF. The entire variable domain, with the rest obtained from reference TRBV18 and TRBJ2-3, is as follows: NAGVMQNPRHLVRRRGQEARLRCSPMKGHSHVYWYRQLPEEGLKFMVYLQKENIIDESGMPKERFSAEFPKEGPSILRIQQVVRGDSAAYFCASSLGRGTDTQYFGPGTRLTVL.

This clonotype was found many times. The rearrangement joins TRBV6-6 to TRBJ1-2; D is undetermined. The V and J ends lost 0 bases and 4 bases respectively, with 6 bases between them. The length of the CDR3 is 13 residues. Germline V CDR1 and CDR2: MNHNY, SVGAGI (reference sequence). CDR3 sequence: CASSYSSSYGYTF. DNA for the CDR3: TGTGCCAGCAGTTACTCTTCTAGCTATGGCTACACCTTC.

The chain uses TRBV20-1 and TRBJ1-1; 8 bases match TRBD1. The CDR3 is made up of 13 amino acids. Germline V gene data show CDR1 as DFQATT and CDR2 as SNEGSKA (reference sequence). The V and J ends lost 5 bases and 6 bases, in that order; junction bases with no gene match: 8. CDR3 sequence: CSAPRGQGAEAFF. As DNA, the CDR3 is TGCAGTGCTCCCCGAGGACAGGGCGCTGAAGCTTTCTTT.

V is TRBV18 and J is TRBJ1-5, with D possibly matching TRBD1 (5 bases). Germline V gene lookup returns CDR1 KGHSH and CDR2 LQKENI. The CDR3 is made up of 15 amino acids. Trimming removed 3 bases from V and 2 bases from J, with 11 bases in between. The DNA for the CDR3 is TGTGCCAGCTCACCGGCGGGGGATGGCAATCAGCCCCAGCATTTT. It translates to CASSPAGDGNQPQHF.

This clonotype showed up just a few times. The chain carries TRBV12-3 or TRBV12-4 and TRBJ2-5, with D perhaps TRBD1 or TRBD2 (6 bases each). Deletions cut 3 bases from V and 9 bases from J, with 17 bases between. The CDR3 loop spans 14 amino acids. CDR3 sequence: CASSFGGGLWAQYF. CDR3 coding DNA: TGTGCCAGCAGTTTCGGGGGCGGGCTCTGGGCCCAGTACTTC.

This clonotype was seen a handful of times. V and J are TRBV28 and TRBJ1-4; 9 nucleotides align to TRBD1. Germline CDR1 and CDR2: MDHEN and SYDVKM. With 4 bases clipped from V and 8 bases from J, the junction kept 8 bases outside the gene matches. CDR3 length equals 15 residues. The CDR3 coding sequence is TGTGCCAGCAGTTCTTCCGGGACAGGGTTGGAAAAACTGTTTTTT. This sequence encodes CASSSSGTGLEKLFF.

This chain joins TRBV6-1 and TRBJ2-5; no firm D call. Germline values: CDR1 MNHNS, CDR2 SASEGT. This CDR3 is 12 amino acids long. V was trimmed by 3 bases and J by 4 bases, leaving 6 bases between them. The CDR3: CASSEWGETQYF. CDR3 DNA sequence: TGTGCCAGCAGTGAGTGGGGAGAGACCCAGTACTTC.

Many counts were recorded for this clonotype. V usage is TRBV12-3 or TRBV12-4 and J usage is TRBJ1-2; D is ambiguous. This CDR3 contains 13 residues. Trimming removed 1 base from V and 2 bases from J, with 5 bases in between. CDR3: CASSLDSNYGYTF. The CDR3 nucleotides read TGTGCCAGCAGTTTAGACAGCAACTATGGCTACACCTTC.

CDR3: CASSLQGLANLSQYF. CDR3 nucleotide sequence: TGTGCCAGCAGTTTACAGGGACTAGCTAATCTGTCGCAGTATTTT. The chain employs TRBV28 and TRBJ2-3; TRBD2 matches 9 bases. V lost 2 bases, J lost 10 bases, and 10 bases stayed unmatched. The CDR3 is 15 amino acids. CDR1 and CDR2 from the germline V gene are MDHEN and SYDVKM.

The V and J genes are TRBV11-3 and TRBJ2-1; TRBD1 aligns across 10 bases. V lost 5 bases and J lost 12; bases outside the gene matches: 13. Germline V CDR1 and CDR2: SGHNT, YENEEA. The CDR3 has 15 amino acids. CDR3 in DNA: TGTGCCAGCAGCCCCTCGGGACAGGGGATCTTTGGGCAGTTCTTC. Translated, it gives CASSPSGQGIFGQFF.

This clonotype has only a few counts. The CDR3 reads CASSLQSTGSQETQYF. The CDR3 DNA follows: TGTGCCAGCAGCTTACAATCCACAGGGTCCCAAGAGACCCAGTACTTC. The chain links TRBV7-9 to TRBJ2-5; D perhaps matches TRBD1 (6 bases). CDR3 length: 16 amino acids. Germline assignment: CDR1 SEHNR and CDR2 FQNEAQ (reference sequence). The V gene lost 2 bases and the J gene lost 1 base, with 14 bases spanning the gap.

This chain joins TRBV7-3 and TRBJ2-5; unclear D gene. The germline V and J ends were trimmed by 5 bases and 4 bases, with 14 bases remaining between them. The CDR3 covers 14 residues. CDR1 and CDR2 from the germline V gene are SGHTA and FQGTGA. Here the CDR3 DNA reads TGTGCCAGCAGCGCCTTTGGGAAAACAGAGACCCAGTACTTC. This gives the protein CASSAFGKTETQYF.

At least ten counts were recorded for this clonotype. The chain recombines TRBV10-3 with TRBJ2-1; a weak D match, TRBD2 (5 bases). Per germline, CDR1 ENHRY and CDR2 SYGVKD. Trimming pared 2 bases from V and 7 bases from J, leaving 15 bases between. The length of the CDR3 is 15 residues. The chain's CDR3 is CAISEGRGTANEQFF. The CDR3 coding sequence is TGTGCCATCAGTGAGGGACGGGGTACTGCGAATGAGCAGTTCTTC.

This chain connects TRBV6-1 to TRBJ2-3, with TRBD1 identical over 7 bases. Germline V gene data show CDR1 as MNHNS and CDR2 as SASEGT. CDR3 length: 15 amino acids. Trimming took 6 bases from V and 0 from J; bases not matched to a gene: 6. CDR3 sequence: CASRKNRGSTDTQYF. The CDR3 DNA sequence: TGTGCCAGCAGGAAGAACAGGGGTAGCACAGATACGCAGTATTTT.

This clonotype turned up a few times. The genes are TRBV2 and TRBJ2-3, with D hard to call. The CDR3 is 13 residues long. V dropped 6 bases and J dropped 0 bases, with 7 bases sitting between them. Germline CDR1 is SNHLY and CDR2 is FYNNEI. Written as DNA, the CDR3 is TGTGCCAGCAGAGAAACTAGCACAGATACGCAGTATTTT. This gives the protein CASRETSTDTQYF.